This T cell receptor beta chain was identified during a study of technical replicates of blood from a handful of donors. The CDR3 runs to 13 residues. The V end was cut by 0 bases, the J end by 3 bases, with 6 bases between. The germline V gene encodes CDR1 SGDLS and CDR2 YYNGEE. TCRdb keeps only in-frame clones here, not all; method: immunoSEQ multiplex PCR. This table holds under 100,000 clones, approximately 94% found once. This chain joins TRBV9 and TRBJ1-1; D gene uncertain. The clonotype comes from a human donor in good health. Sample: T cells isolated from PBMCs. CDR3 sequence (DNA): TGTGCCAGCAGCGTAGCACAGTACACTGAAGCTTTCTTT. This encodes CASSVAQYTEAFF.